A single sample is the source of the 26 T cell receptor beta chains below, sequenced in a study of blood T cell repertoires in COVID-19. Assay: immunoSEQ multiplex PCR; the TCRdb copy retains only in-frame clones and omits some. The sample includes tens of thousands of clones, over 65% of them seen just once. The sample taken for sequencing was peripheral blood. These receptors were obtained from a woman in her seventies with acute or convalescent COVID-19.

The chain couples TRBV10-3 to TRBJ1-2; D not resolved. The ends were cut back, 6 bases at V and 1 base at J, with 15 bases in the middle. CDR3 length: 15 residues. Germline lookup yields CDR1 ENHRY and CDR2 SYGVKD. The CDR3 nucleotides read TGTGCCATCAGACAGCCGGGAGGAGATAACTATGGCTACACCTTC. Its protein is CAIRQPGGDNYGYTF.

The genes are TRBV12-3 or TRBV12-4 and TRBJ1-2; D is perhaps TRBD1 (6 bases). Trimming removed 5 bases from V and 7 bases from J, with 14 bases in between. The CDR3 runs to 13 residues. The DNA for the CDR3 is TGTGCCAGCAGTCTACGTGACAGGTTTGGCTACACCTTC. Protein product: CASSLRDRFGYTF.

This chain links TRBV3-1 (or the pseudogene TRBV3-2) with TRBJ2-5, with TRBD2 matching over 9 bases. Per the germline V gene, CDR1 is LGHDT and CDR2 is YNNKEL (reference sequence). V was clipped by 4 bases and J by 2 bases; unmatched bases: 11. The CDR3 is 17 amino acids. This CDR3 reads CASSRQVGSGGQETQYF. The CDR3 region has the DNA TGTGCCAGCAGCCGCCAAGTGGGCAGCGGGGGGCAAGAGACCCAGTACTTC.

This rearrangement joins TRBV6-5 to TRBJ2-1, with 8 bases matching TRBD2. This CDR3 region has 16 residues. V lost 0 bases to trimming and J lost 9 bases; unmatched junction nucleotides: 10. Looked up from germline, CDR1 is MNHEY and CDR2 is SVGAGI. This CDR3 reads CASSYSMSGSVVEQFF. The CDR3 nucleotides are TGTGCCAGCAGTTACTCGATGAGCGGGAGCGTTGTTGAGCAGTTCTTC.

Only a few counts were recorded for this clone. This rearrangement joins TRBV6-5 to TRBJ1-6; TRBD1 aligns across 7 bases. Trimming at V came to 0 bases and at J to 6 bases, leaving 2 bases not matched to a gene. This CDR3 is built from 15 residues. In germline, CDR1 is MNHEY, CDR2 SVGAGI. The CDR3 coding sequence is TGTGCCAGCAGTTACTCGCAGGGGGGTAATTCACCCCTCCACTTT. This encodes CASSYSQGGNSPLHF.

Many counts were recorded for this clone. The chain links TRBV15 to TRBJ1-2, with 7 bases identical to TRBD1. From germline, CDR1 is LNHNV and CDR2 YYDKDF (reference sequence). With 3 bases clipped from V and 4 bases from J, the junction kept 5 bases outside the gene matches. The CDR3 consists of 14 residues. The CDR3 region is CATSRGGQPYGYTF. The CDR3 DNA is TGTGCCACCAGCAGGGGGGGACAGCCCTATGGCTACACCTTC.

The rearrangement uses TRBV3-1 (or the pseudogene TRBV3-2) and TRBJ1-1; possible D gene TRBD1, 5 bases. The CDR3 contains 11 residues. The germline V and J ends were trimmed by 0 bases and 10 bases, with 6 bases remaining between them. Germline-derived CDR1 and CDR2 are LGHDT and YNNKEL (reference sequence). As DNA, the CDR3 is TGTGCCAGCAGCCAAGAGGACACAGCTTTCTTT. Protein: CASSQEDTAFF.

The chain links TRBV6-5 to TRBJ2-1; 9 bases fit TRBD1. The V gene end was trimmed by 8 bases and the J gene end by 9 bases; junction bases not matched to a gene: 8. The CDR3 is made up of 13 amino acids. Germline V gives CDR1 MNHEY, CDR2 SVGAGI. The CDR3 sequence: CASCKQGAGEQFF. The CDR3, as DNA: TGTGCCAGCTGCAAACAGGGGGCAGGTGAGCAGTTCTTC.

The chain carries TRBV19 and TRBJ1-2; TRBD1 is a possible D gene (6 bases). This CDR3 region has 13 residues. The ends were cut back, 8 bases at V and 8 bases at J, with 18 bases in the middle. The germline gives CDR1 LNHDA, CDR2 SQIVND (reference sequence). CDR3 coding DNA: TGTGCCAGTCAGACAGGTTTTGCAGTCGGCTACACCTTC. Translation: CASQTGFAVGYTF.

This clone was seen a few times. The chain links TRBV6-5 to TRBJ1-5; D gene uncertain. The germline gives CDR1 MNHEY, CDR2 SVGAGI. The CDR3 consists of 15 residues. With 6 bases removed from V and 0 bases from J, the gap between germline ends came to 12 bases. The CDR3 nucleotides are TGTGCCAGCAGGGAGGCGGAGGGTAGCAATCAGCCCCAGCATTTT. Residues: CASREAEGSNQPQHF.

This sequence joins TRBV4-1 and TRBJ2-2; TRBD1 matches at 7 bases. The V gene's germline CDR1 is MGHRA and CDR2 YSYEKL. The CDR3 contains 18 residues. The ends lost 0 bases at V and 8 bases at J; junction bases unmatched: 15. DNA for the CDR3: TGCGCCAGCAGCCAAGATCTTGAGACAGGGAGTTATCTAGGGGAGCTGTTTTTT. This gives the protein CASSQDLETGSYLGELFF.

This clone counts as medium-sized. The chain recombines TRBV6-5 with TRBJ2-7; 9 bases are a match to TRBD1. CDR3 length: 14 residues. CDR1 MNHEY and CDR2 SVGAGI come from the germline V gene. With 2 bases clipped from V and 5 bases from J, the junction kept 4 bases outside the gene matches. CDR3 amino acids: CASSYDRGDHEQYF. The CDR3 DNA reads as TGTGCCAGCAGTTACGACAGGGGGGACCACGAGCAGTACTTC.

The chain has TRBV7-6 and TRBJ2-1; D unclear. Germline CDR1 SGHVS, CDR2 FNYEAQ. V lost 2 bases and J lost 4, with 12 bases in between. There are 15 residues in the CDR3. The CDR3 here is CASSLNSGRYNEQFF. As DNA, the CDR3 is TGTGCCAGCAGCTTAAATTCTGGTAGATACAATGAGCAGTTCTTC.

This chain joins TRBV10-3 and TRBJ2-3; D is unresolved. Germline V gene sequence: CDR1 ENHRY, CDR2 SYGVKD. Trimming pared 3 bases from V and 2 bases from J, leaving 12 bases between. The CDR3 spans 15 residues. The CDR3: CAISERAPFTDTQYF. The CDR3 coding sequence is TGTGCCATCAGTGAACGAGCACCCTTCACAGATACGCAGTATTTT.

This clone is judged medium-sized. Written as DNA, the CDR3 is TGTGCCAGCAGTGAGGACATGAACACTGAAGCTTTCTTT. Translation gives CASSEDMNTEAFF. This sequence joins TRBV6-4 and TRBJ1-1, with a tentative D call TRBD1 (5 bases). Trimming left V 3 bases short and J 0 bases short, with 5 bases between. CDR3 size: 13 residues. CDR1 and CDR2 (germline): MRHNA, SNTAGT.

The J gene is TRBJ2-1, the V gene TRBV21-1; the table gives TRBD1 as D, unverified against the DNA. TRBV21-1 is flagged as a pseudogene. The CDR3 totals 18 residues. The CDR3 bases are TGTGCCAGCAGCAATTCGTCCCCCGACAGGGGGTACTACAATGAGCAGTTCTTC. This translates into CASSNSSPDRGYYNEQFF.

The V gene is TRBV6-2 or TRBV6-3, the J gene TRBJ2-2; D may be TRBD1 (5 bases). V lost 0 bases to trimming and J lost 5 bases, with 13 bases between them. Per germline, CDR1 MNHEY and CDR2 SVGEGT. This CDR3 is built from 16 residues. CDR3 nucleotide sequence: TGTGCCAGCAGTTACTCACCCCAAGGACATACCGGGGAGCTGTTTTTT. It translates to CASSYSPQGHTGELFF.

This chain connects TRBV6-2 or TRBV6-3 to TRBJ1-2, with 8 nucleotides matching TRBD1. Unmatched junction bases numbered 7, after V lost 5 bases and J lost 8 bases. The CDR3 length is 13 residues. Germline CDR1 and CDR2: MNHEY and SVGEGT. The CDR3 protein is CASSPEQGAGYTF. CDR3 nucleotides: TGTGCCAGCAGTCCGGAGCAGGGGGCGGGCTACACCTTC.

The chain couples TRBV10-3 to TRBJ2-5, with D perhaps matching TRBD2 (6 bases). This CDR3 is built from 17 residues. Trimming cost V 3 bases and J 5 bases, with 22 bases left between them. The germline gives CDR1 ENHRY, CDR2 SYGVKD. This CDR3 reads CAISEGFGSSLGETQYF. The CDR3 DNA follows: TGTGCCATCAGTGAAGGCTTCGGGAGCTCCCTGGGGGAGACCCAGTACTTC.

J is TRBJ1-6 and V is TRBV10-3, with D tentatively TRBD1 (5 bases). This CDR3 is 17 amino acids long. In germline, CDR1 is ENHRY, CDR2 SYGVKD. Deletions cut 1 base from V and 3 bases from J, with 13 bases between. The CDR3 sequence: CAISELGGLNYNSPLHF. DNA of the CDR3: TGTGCCATCAGTGAGTTGGGGGGTCTAAACTATAATTCACCCCTCCACTTT.

In nucleotides, the CDR3 is TGTGCCAGCAGCGAACCGGGAGCCACAGATACGCAGTATTTT. Translated: CASSEPGATDTQYF. The chain combines TRBV7-2 with TRBJ2-3; D is possibly TRBD2 (6 bases). CDR3 length: 14 residues. V shed 5 bases and J shed 2 bases, with 11 bases lying between them. Germline lookup yields CDR1 SGHTA and CDR2 FQGNSA.

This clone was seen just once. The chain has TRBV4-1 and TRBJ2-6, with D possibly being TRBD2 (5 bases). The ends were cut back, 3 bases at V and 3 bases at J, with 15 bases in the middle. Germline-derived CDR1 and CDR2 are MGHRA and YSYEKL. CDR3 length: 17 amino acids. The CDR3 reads CASSHGPARGGANVLTF. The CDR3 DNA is TGCGCCAGCAGCCATGGGCCAGCTCGGGGTGGGGCCAACGTCCTGACTTTC.

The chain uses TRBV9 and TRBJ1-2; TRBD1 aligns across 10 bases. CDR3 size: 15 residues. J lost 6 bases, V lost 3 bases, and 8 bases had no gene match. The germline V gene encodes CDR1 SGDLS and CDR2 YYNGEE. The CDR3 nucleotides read TGTGCCAGCAGCGGACAGGGGGCGAATTTCCATGGCTACACCTTC. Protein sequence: CASSGQGANFHGYTF.

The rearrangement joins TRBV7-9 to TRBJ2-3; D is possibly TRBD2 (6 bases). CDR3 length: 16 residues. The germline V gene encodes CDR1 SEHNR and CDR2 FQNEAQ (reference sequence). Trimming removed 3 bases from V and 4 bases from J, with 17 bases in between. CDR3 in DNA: TGTGCCAGCAGCTTTCAGGATAGTGGCGGGGCAGATACGCAGTATTTT. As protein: CASSFQDSGGADTQYF.

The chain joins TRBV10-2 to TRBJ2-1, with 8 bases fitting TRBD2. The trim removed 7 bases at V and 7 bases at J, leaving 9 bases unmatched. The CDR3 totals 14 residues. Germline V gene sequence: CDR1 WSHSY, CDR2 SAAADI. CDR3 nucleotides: TGCGCCAGCACCTCGCGGACTAGCAGTAATGAGCAGTTCTTC. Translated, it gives CASTSRTSSNEQFF.

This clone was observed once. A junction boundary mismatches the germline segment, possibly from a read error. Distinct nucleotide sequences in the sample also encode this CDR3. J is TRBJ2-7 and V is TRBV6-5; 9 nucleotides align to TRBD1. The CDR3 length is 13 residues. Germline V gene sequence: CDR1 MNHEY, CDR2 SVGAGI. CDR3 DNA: TGTGCTAGCAGTTCGGGACAGGGTGCCGAGCAGTACTTC. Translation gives CASSSGQGAEQYF.